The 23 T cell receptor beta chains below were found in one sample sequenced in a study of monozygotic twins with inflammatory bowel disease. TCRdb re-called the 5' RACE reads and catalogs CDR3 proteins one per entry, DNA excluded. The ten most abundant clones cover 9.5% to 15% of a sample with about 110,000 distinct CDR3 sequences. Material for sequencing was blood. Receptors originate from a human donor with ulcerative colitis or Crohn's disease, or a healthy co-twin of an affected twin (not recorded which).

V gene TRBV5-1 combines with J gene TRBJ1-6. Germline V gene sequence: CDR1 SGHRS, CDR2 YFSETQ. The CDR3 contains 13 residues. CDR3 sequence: CASSWDSDSPLHF.

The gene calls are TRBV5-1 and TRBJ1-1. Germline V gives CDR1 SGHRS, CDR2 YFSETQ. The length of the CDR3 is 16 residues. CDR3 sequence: CASSLFTDTLNTEAFF.

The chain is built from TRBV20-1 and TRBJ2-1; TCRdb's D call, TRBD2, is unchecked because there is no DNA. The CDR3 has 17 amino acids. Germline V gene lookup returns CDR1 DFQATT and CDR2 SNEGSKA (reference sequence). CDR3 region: CSARIRGANGAYNEQFF.

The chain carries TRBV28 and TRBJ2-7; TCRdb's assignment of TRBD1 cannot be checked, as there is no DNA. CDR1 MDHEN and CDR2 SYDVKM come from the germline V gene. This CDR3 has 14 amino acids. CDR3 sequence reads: CASRKGQESYEQYF.

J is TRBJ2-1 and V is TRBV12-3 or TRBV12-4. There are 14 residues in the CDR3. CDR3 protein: CASSFQPQYNEQFF.

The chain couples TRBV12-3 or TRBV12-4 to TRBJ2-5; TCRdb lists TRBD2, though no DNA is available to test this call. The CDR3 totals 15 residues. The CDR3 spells CASSLGQTEGETQYF.

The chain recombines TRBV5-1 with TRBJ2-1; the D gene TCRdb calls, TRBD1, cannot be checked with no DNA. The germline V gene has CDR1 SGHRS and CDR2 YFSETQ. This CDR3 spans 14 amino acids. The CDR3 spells CASSLYPGYNEQFF.

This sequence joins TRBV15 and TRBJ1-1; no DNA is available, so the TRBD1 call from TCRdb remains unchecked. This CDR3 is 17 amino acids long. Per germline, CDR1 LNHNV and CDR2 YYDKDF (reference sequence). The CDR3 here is CATSSRDRGRMGTEAFF.

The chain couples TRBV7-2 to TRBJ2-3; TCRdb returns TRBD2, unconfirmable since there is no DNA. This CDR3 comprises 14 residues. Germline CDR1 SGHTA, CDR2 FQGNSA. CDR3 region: CASTVAGGADTQYF.

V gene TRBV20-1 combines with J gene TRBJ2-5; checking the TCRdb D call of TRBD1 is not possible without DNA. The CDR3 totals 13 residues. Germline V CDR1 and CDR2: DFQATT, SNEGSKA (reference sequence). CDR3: CSARQGTRETQYF.

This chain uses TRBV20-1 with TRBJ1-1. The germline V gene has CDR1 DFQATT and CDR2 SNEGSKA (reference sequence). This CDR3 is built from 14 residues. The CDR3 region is CSARSVGGGTEAFF.

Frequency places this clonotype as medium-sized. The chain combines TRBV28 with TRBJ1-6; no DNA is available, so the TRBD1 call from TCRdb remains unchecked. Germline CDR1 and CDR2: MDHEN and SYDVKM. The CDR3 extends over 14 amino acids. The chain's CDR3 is CASSSTGENSPLHF.

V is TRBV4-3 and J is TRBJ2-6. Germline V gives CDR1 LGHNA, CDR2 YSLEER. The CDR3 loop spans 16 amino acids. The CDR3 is CASSRGFGSGANVLTF.

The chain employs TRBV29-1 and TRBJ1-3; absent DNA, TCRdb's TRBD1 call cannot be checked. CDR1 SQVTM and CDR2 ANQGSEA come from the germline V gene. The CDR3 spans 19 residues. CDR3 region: CSVDLPGGVRPTSGNTIYF.

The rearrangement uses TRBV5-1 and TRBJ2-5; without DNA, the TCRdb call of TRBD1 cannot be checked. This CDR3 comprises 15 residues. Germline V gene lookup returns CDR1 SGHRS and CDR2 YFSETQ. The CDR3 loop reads CASSLEGQGGETQYF. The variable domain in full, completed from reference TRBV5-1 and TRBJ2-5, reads KAGVTQTPRYLIKTRGQQVTLSCSPISGHRSVSWYQQTPGQGLQFLFEYFSETQRNKGNFPGRFSGRQFSNSRSEMNVSTLELGDSALYLCASSLEGQGGETQYFGPGTRLLVL.

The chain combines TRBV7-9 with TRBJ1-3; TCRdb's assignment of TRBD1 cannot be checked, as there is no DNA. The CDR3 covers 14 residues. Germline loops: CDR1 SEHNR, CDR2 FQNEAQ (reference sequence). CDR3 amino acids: CASSLGGVGNTIYF.

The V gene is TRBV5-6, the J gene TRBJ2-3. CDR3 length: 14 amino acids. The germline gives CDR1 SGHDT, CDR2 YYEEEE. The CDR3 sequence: CASSLLSNEDTQYF.

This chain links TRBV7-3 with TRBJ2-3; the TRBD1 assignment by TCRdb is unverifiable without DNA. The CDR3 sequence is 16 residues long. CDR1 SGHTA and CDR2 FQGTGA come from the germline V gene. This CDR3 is CASSNTPWAATDTQYF.

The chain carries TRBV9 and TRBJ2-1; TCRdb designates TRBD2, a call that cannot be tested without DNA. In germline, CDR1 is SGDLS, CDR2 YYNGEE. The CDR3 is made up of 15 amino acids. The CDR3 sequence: CASSVSSGVYNEQFF.

The CDR3 protein is CASSYRDRDVNGYTF. The chain carries TRBV6-2 or TRBV6-3 and TRBJ1-2; TCRdb names TRBD1, which stays unverified in the absence of DNA. Germline CDR1 and CDR2: MNHEY and SVGEGT. The CDR3 has 15 amino acids.

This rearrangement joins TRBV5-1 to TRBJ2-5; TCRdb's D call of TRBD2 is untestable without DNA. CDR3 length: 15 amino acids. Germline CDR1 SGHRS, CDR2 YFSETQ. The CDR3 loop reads CASTELGGSQETQYF.

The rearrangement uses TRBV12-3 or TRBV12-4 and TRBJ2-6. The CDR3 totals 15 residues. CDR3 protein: CASSLGRAGANVLTF.

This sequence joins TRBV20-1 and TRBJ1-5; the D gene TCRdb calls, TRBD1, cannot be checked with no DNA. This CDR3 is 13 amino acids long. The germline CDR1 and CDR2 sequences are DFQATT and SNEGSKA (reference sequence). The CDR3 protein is CSALRGSNQPQHF.